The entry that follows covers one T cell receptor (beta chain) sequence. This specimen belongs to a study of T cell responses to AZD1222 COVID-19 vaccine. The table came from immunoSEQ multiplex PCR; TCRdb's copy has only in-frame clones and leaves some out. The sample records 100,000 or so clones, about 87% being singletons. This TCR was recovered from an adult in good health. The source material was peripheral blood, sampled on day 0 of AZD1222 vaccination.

The CDR3 sequence is CASSPMGDTQYF. CDR3 DNA sequence: TGTGCCAGCAGCCCAATGGGGGATACGCAGTATTTT. V and J are TRBV7-9 and TRBJ2-3; no clear D gene. The V and J ends lost 5 bases and 6 bases respectively, with 9 bases between them. The length of the CDR3 is 12 residues. CDR1 and CDR2 from the germline V gene are SEHNR and FQNEAQ (reference sequence).